The 27 T cell receptor beta chains listed next were all sequenced from one sample in a study of cytomegalovirus exposure and HLA in healthy donors. Primers included in the PCR were 60 Vbeta and 13 Jbeta primers. The data were produced by immunoSEQ multiplex PCR, yet TCRdb's version contains in-frame clones alone and is incomplete. This table has over 150,000 clones, 75% to 90% appearing once. Material: PBMCs. The receptor source for this set is a woman under 30 in good health and CMV-seronegative.

The chain carries TRBV7-2 and TRBJ1-1, with D perhaps TRBD1 (5 bases). Trimming shortened V by 1 base and J by 3 bases, and 9 bases separated the two germline ends. The CDR3 has 14 amino acids. Germline V CDR1 and CDR2: SGHTA, FQGNSA. This chain's CDR3 is CASSLDGRDTEAFF. The DNA for the CDR3 is TGTGCCAGCAGCTTAGATGGCAGGGACACTGAAGCTTTCTTT.

This clone has just a few counts. The rearrangement uses TRBV27 and TRBJ2-5; TRBD1 aligns across 8 bases. The CDR3 spans 14 residues. With 5 bases clipped from V and 11 bases from J, the junction kept 13 bases outside the gene matches. CDR1 and CDR2 (germline): MNHEY, SMNVEV (reference sequence). The CDR3 loop reads CASSPQGQGLQQYF. Written as DNA, the CDR3 is TGTGCCAGCAGTCCCCAAGGACAGGGACTCCAGCAGTACTTC.

The gene calls are TRBV6-5 and TRBJ1-3; D remains unclear. This CDR3 has 15 amino acids. Germline V gene lookup returns CDR1 MNHEY and CDR2 SVGAGI. Trimming took 2 bases from V and 0 from J, leaving 8 bases between them. CDR3 loop: CASSYQELSGNTIYF. The CDR3 DNA reads TGTGCCAGCAGTTACCAGGAACTCTCTGGAAACACCATATATTTT.

This rearrangement joins TRBV25-1 to TRBJ1-1, with TRBD1 matching over 7 bases. The CDR3 is 14 residues long. CDR1 and CDR2 (germline): MGHDK, SYGVNS. The ends lost 6 bases at V and 1 base at J; junction bases unmatched: 5. CDR3 sequence: CASRTSGGNTEAFF. CDR3 in DNA: TGTGCCAGCAGAACCTCAGGGGGGAACACTGAAGCTTTCTTT. Based on the CDR3 plus reference TRBV25-1 and TRBJ1-1, the full variable domain is EADIYQTPRYLVIGTGKKITLECSQTMGHDKMYWYQQDPGMELHLIHYSYGVNSTEKGDLSSESTVSRIRTEHFPLTLESARPSHTSQYLCASRTSGGNTEAFFGQGTRLTVV.

The chain couples TRBV6-5 to TRBJ1-4; 7 positions agree with TRBD1. Per germline, CDR1 MNHEY and CDR2 SVGAGI. The CDR3 totals 13 residues. The junction had 8 bases not matched to a gene; V was cut back by 6 bases and J by 10 bases. CDR3 region: CASRQGISGKLFF. The CDR3 coding sequence is TGTGCCAGCAGACAGGGGATCTCGGGAAAACTGTTTTTT.

The genes are TRBV9 and TRBJ2-2; maybe TRBD1 (5 bases). The V and J ends lost 0 bases and 0 bases respectively, with 12 bases between them. The CDR3 is made up of 17 amino acids. CDR1 and CDR2 (germline): SGDLS, YYNGEE. CDR3 sequence (DNA): TGTGCCAGCAGCGTAGAGACAGAAAGCGCGAACACCGGGGAGCTGTTTTTT. Amino acids: CASSVETESANTGELFF.

The chain uses TRBV19 and TRBJ2-3; maybe TRBD2 (6 bases). Germline lookup yields CDR1 LNHDA and CDR2 SQIVND (reference sequence). V lost 1 base to trimming and J lost 6 bases, with 26 bases between them. The CDR3 loop spans 19 amino acids. CDR3 protein: CASSIAHSSTSFGLDTQYF. In nucleotides, the CDR3 is TGTGCCAGTAGTATAGCCCACTCCTCGACTAGTTTCGGACTTGATACGCAGTATTTT.

This rearrangement joins TRBV18 to TRBJ1-4; 8 bases match TRBD1. CDR1 KGHSH and CDR2 LQKENI come from the germline V gene. V lost 6 bases, J lost 4 bases, and 4 bases stayed unmatched. The CDR3 covers 14 residues. The CDR3 is CASSRTGNNEKLFF. For the CDR3, the DNA is TGTGCCAGCTCTCGGACAGGGAATAATGAAAAACTGTTTTTT.

The chain combines TRBV7-2 with TRBJ1-2; 7 nucleotides align to TRBD1. Germline lookup yields CDR1 SGHTA and CDR2 FQGNSA. The V gene end was trimmed by 4 bases and the J gene end by 6 bases; junction bases not matched to a gene: 8. CDR3 length: 14 amino acids. The CDR3 DNA follows: TGTGCCAGCAGCTCCCGGACAGGCCGTGATGGCTACACCTTC. It specifies CASSSRTGRDGYTF.

The chain links TRBV4-1 to TRBJ1-4; D is undetermined. In germline, CDR1 is MGHRA, CDR2 YSYEKL. Deletions cut 4 bases from V and 3 bases from J, with 12 bases between. This CDR3 is 15 amino acids long. The CDR3 DNA reads TGCGCCAGCAGCCGGTCGGAGTCATCTAATGAAAAACTGTTTTTT. This sequence encodes CASSRSESSNEKLFF.

For this clone: One end of the junction varies from germline; a read error may be responsible. The chain has TRBV7-7 and TRBJ2-5, with TRBD1 as a possible D gene (5 bases). The length of the CDR3 is 13 residues. CDR1 and CDR2 (germline): SSHAT, FNYEAQ (reference sequence). DNA for the CDR3: TGTGCTAGCAGCTTCCAGGGTCGAGAGACCCAGTACTTC. Amino acids: CASSFQGRETQYF.

The V call is TRBV5-6, the J call TRBJ2-7, with 7 bases lining up with TRBD2. V trimming: 4 bases; J trimming: 3 bases; junction bases outside the gene matches: 7. The CDR3 has 14 residues. Germline CDR1 and CDR2: SGHDT and YYEEEE. Here the CDR3 reads CASSETGGFYEQYF. Written as DNA, the CDR3 is TGTGCCAGCAGCGAAACGGGAGGATTCTACGAGCAGTACTTC.

This rearrangement joins TRBV9 to TRBJ2-7, with TRBD2 matching 10 bases. The CDR3 loop spans 14 amino acids. Germline CDR1 is SGDLS and CDR2 is YYNGEE. V lost 0 bases to trimming and J lost 6 bases; unmatched junction nucleotides: 3. The CDR3 DNA reads as TGTGCCAGCAGCGTAGAACTAGCGGGACCCGAGCAGTACTTC. Translated: CASSVELAGPEQYF.

The CDR3 here is CASSQPGGESSYEQYF. CDR3 sequence (DNA): TGCGCCAGCAGCCAGCCTGGGGGGGAGAGCTCCTACGAGCAGTACTTC. The rearrangement uses TRBV4-1 and TRBJ2-7; 7 bases are a match to TRBD2. The CDR3 has 16 residues. With V trimmed by 3 bases and J by 0 bases, 8 bases remained unmatched. Germline V gene lookup returns CDR1 MGHRA and CDR2 YSYEKL.

This sequence joins TRBV7-3 and TRBJ1-5, with D uncertain. V was pared by 3 bases and J by 4 bases, with 4 bases between. This CDR3 region has 12 residues. The V gene's germline CDR1 is SGHTA and CDR2 FQGTGA. CDR3 coding DNA: TGTGCCAGCAGCTTGCAGAATCAGCCCCAGCATTTT. Its protein is CASSLQNQPQHF.

The chain carries TRBV6-1 and TRBJ1-2; 8 positions agree with TRBD1. This CDR3 is 14 amino acids long. Trimming took 7 bases from V and 4 from J; bases not matched to a gene: 8. Germline V lookup: CDR1 MNHNS, CDR2 SASEGT. The CDR3: CASTPDRVIYGYTF. The CDR3 nucleotides are TGTGCCAGCACCCCGGACAGGGTAATCTATGGCTACACCTTC.

The rearrangement links TRBV7-9 to TRBJ2-4; 8 positions match TRBD1. The CDR3 is 16 residues long. CDR1 is SEHNR, CDR2 FQNEAQ, per germline (reference sequence). Trimming at V came to 5 bases and at J to 0 bases, leaving 6 bases not matched to a gene. The CDR3 spells CASSAGQGLAKNIQYF. CDR3 in DNA: TGTGCCAGCAGCGCCGGACAGGGACTAGCCAAAAACATTCAGTACTTC.

A single count supports this clone. The rearrangement joins TRBV19 to TRBJ2-2; 8 bases are a match to TRBD1. After removal of 5 bases from V and 4 bases from J, the junction contained 12 bases not matched to a gene. The length of the CDR3 is 17 residues. The germline CDR1 and CDR2 sequences are LNHDA and SQIVND (reference sequence). In DNA, the CDR3 is TGTGCCAGTAGTGTCAGAGGGACAGGATATTCCACCGGGGAGCTGTTTTTT. The encoded protein is CASSVRGTGYSTGELFF.

This CDR3 is CASTVWGGKSTGELFF. The DNA for the CDR3 is TGTGCCAGCACCGTTTGGGGGGGTAAGAGCACCGGGGAGCTGTTTTTT. V gene TRBV2 combines with J gene TRBJ2-2; TRBD2 aligns across 7 bases. This CDR3 is 16 amino acids long. The germline gives CDR1 SNHLY, CDR2 FYNNEI. V lost 7 bases to trimming and J lost 4 bases; unmatched junction nucleotides: 12.

The genes are TRBV19 and TRBJ2-5, with D tentatively TRBD1 (6 bases). V was trimmed by 3 bases and J by 5 bases, leaving 22 bases between them. Germline V gene lookup returns CDR1 LNHDA and CDR2 SQIVND (reference sequence). CDR3 length: 17 residues. DNA for the CDR3: TGTGCCAGTAGTATGGCGTTGGGCAGGGGCATTTCGGAGACCCAGTACTTC. It translates to CASSMALGRGISETQYF.

The chain joins TRBV7-6 to TRBJ2-7; 8 bases are a match to TRBD2. The V segment lost 5 bases and the J segment 4 bases; nucleotides outside the gene matches: 13. The CDR3 contains 16 residues. Germline V gene lookup returns CDR1 SGHVS and CDR2 FNYEAQ. The CDR3 loop is CASSLGPAGVGYEQYF. The CDR3 nucleotides read TGTGCCAGCAGCCTAGGCCCAGCGGGAGTGGGGTACGAGCAGTACTTC.

The V and J genes are TRBV28 and TRBJ1-1, with a possible D match to TRBD1 (6 bases). V lost 5 bases and J lost 3, with 13 bases in between. CDR1 and CDR2 (germline): MDHEN, SYDVKM. This CDR3 is 14 amino acids long. The CDR3 protein is CASSDQGFDTEAFF. The CDR3 DNA sequence: TGTGCCAGCAGTGATCAGGGGTTCGACACTGAAGCTTTCTTT.

The chain is built from TRBV6-1 and TRBJ2-7, with 7 bases identical to TRBD1. J lost 3 bases, V lost 7 bases, and 6 bases had no gene match. CDR1 MNHNS and CDR2 SASEGT come from the germline V gene. The CDR3 sequence is 13 residues long. The CDR3 loop is CASTMTGFYEQYF. For the CDR3, the DNA is TGTGCCAGCACTATGACAGGGTTCTACGAGCAGTACTTC.

This clone was found a few times. Other DNA sequences from this sample encode an identical CDR3 as well. The chain carries TRBV5-1 and TRBJ2-5, with TRBD1 identical over 7 bases. Germline loops: CDR1 SGHRS, CDR2 YFSETQ. The length of the CDR3 is 14 residues. Trimming cost V 0 bases and J 1 base; bases outside gene matches: 0. The CDR3 loop is CASSLGQGQETQYF. The CDR3 DNA sequence: TGCGCCAGCAGCTTGGGACAGGGCCAAGAGACCCAGTACTTC.

The chain couples TRBV6-5 to TRBJ2-7; TRBD1 agrees at 9 bases. Germline lookup yields CDR1 MNHEY and CDR2 SVGAGI. The CDR3 is 15 amino acids. V dropped 3 bases and J dropped 3; count of bases not matched to a gene: 6. The CDR3 protein is CASSYHGTGIYEQYF. CDR3 DNA: TGTGCCAGCAGTTATCATGGGACAGGGATCTACGAGCAGTACTTC.

This clone was seen only once. The chain couples TRBV4-1 to TRBJ2-1; 7 bases agree with TRBD2. The CDR3 sequence is 13 residues long. The V and J ends lost 2 bases and 8 bases, in that order; junction bases with no gene match: 3. CDR1 MGHRA and CDR2 YSYEKL come from the germline V gene. The CDR3 loop reads CASSQPGGDEQFF. The CDR3 nucleotides are TGCGCCAGCAGCCAACCGGGAGGCGATGAGCAGTTCTTC.

J is TRBJ2-1 and V is TRBV5-5; 9 bases agree with TRBD2. The CDR3 runs to 18 residues. CDR1 and CDR2 (germline): SGHKS, YYEKEE (reference sequence). V dropped 0 bases and J dropped 4; count of bases not matched to a gene: 11. The CDR3, as DNA: TGTGCCAGCAGCTTGGAGGCGGGAGGGTATTCGGGATACAATGAGCAGTTCTTC. Amino acid sequence: CASSLEAGGYSGYNEQFF.